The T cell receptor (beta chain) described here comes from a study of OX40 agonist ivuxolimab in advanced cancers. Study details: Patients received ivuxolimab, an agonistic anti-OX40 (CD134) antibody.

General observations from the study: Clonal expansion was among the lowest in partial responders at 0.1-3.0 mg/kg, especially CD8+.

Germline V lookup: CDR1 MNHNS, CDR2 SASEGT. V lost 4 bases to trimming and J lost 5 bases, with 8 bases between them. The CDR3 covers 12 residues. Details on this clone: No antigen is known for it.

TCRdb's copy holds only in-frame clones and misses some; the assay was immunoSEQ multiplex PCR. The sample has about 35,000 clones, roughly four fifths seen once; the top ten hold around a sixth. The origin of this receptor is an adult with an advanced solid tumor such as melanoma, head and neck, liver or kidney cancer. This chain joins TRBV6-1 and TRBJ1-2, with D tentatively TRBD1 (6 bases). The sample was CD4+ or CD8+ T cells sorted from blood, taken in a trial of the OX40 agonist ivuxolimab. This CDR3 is CASSGGAYGYTF. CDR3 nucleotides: TGTGCCAGCAGTGGGGGGGCTTATGGCTACACCTTC.